A single sample is the source of the 18 T cell receptor beta chains below, sequenced in a study of control samples from healthy donors and cancer patients. Clones were sequenced by immunoSEQ multiplex PCR, and TCRdb holds only the in-frame ones, with some missing. This sample yields 150,000 or so clones, of which about 94% are seen a single time; 12% to 15% belongs to the top ten. The sample taken for sequencing was PBMCs. The source is a man aged 55 to 70 with colorectal cancer.

This CDR3 reads CASSESGTGQEKLFF. In DNA form, the CDR3 reads TGCGCCAGCAGTGAGTCTGGGACAGGGCAGGAAAAACTGTTTTTT. The chain carries TRBV10-2 and TRBJ1-4, with TRBD1 identical over 9 bases. Trimming took 0 bases from V and 8 from J; bases not matched to a gene: 4. CDR1 is WSHSY and CDR2 is SAAADI in the germline V gene. The CDR3 length is 15 residues.

The chain is built from TRBV11-2 and TRBJ2-7, with a tentative D call TRBD1 (6 bases). Germline values: CDR1 SGHAT, CDR2 FQNNGV. The V gene lost 1 base and the J gene lost 2 bases, with 12 bases spanning the gap. The CDR3 length is 15 residues. CDR3 loop: CASSLVGRGTYEQYF. In DNA form, the CDR3 reads TGTGCCAGCAGCTTAGTGGGCAGGGGCACCTACGAGCAGTACTTC.

This chain links TRBV19 with TRBJ1-2; 10 bases align to TRBD1. CDR1 and CDR2 from the germline V gene are LNHDA and SQIVND (reference sequence). CDR3 length: 13 residues. Trimming took 8 bases from V and 4 from J; bases not matched to a gene: 4. The CDR3 spells CASRGTGAYGYTF. The CDR3 DNA reads as TGTGCCAGTCGCGGGACAGGGGCCTATGGCTACACCTTC.

This CDR3 reads CASSILASGGYNEQFF. CDR3 nucleotides: TGTGCCAGTAGTATATTGGCTAGCGGGGGGTACAATGAGCAGTTCTTC. The chain has TRBV19 and TRBJ2-1, with 11 nucleotides matching TRBD2. Looked up from germline, CDR1 is LNHDA and CDR2 is SQIVND (reference sequence). Germline trimming cut 2 bases from V and 4 bases from J; bases unmatched to any gene: 4. CDR3 length: 16 residues. The complete variable domain, with remaining parts taken from reference TRBV19 and TRBJ2-1, reads DGGITQSPKYLFRKEGQNVTLSCEQNLNHDAMYWYRQDPGQGLRLIYYSQIVNDFQKGDIAEGYSVSREKKESFPLTVTSAQKNPTAFYLCASSILASGGYNEQFFGPGTRLTVL.

The sample holds one count of this clone. The chain uses TRBV6-5 and TRBJ1-2, with 9 bases matching TRBD1. J gave up 6 bases and V 2 bases, and 7 bases lay outside the gene matches. The germline V gene has CDR1 MNHEY and CDR2 SVGAGI. The length of the CDR3 is 15 residues. CDR3 DNA: TGTGCCAGCAGTTACGCACTACAGGGGGCCGATGGCTACACCTTC. It specifies CASSYALQGADGYTF.

The gene calls are TRBV30 and TRBJ1-2, with D maybe TRBD1 (5 bases). The length of the CDR3 is 12 residues. V was cut by 4 bases and J by 5 bases, with 11 bases left in between. CDR1 is GTSNPN and CDR2 is SVGIG in the germline V gene (reference sequence). The chain's CDR3 is CAWTGSGYGYTF. The CDR3 DNA sequence: TGTGCCTGGACAGGGTCTGGGTATGGCTACACCTTC.

This rearrangement joins TRBV5-1 to TRBJ2-7; the match to TRBD1 covers 11 bases. V gave up 4 bases and J gave up 3 bases; unmatched junction bases: 12. The CDR3 totals 17 residues. The germline V gene has CDR1 SGHRS and CDR2 YFSETQ. CDR3 sequence: CASSAFPPGTGGYEQYF. CDR3 DNA: TGCGCCAGCAGCGCCTTCCCTCCCGGGACAGGGGGCTACGAGCAGTACTTC.

The gene calls are TRBV9 and TRBJ2-7; 9 bases line up with TRBD1. The germline CDR1 and CDR2 sequences are SGDLS and YYNGEE. The CDR3 contains 18 residues. J was trimmed by 0 bases and V by 0 bases; bases with no gene match: 10. The chain's CDR3 is CASSVGLIGQGSSYEQYF. The CDR3 DNA is TGTGCCAGCAGCGTAGGCCTGATAGGACAGGGGAGCTCCTACGAGCAGTACTTC.

V usage is TRBV27 and J usage is TRBJ2-5; D remains ambiguous. CDR3 size: 14 residues. Germline CDR1 and CDR2: MNHEY and SMNVEV (reference sequence). Deletions cut 5 bases from V and 5 bases from J, with 15 bases between. The CDR3 nucleotides are TGTGCCAGCAGTCCCGTACCTCTTAGGGAGACCCAGTACTTC. It codes for CASSPVPLRETQYF.

The CDR3 sequence is CASSFGSGNTIYF. Written as DNA, the CDR3 is TGCGCCAGCAGCTTCGGCTCTGGAAACACCATATATTTT. The chain combines TRBV5-1 with TRBJ1-3; D ambiguous. V was cut by 2 bases and J by 0 bases, with 3 bases left in between. CDR1 SGHRS and CDR2 YFSETQ come from the germline V gene. This CDR3 region has 13 residues.

The V and J genes are TRBV7-2 and TRBJ1-3; D unresolved. Germline V gene lookup returns CDR1 SGHTA and CDR2 FQGNSA. Trimming shortened V by 2 bases and J by 0 bases, and 8 bases separated the two germline ends. The CDR3 runs to 15 residues. Here the CDR3 reads CASSLWMSSGNTIYF. In DNA, the CDR3 is TGTGCCAGCAGCTTATGGATGAGCTCTGGAAACACCATATATTTT.

The chain is built from TRBV30 and TRBJ1-4, with D tentatively TRBD1 (6 bases). Trimming removed 4 bases from V and 7 bases from J, with 16 bases in between. The CDR3 loop spans 14 amino acids. Germline CDR1 and CDR2: GTSNPN and SVGIG (reference sequence). The CDR3 DNA reads as TGTGCCTGGATCCCTCAGGGGAACAGTGAAAAACTGTTTTTT. Translation gives CAWIPQGNSEKLFF.

This chain uses TRBV5-6 with TRBJ2-3, with 14 bases aligning to TRBD2. This CDR3 has 16 residues. CDR1 and CDR2 from the germline V gene are SGHDT and YYEEEE. With V trimmed by 4 bases and J by 6 bases, 7 bases remained unmatched. The CDR3 spells CASSPGLAGEGDTQYF. DNA of the CDR3: TGTGCCAGCAGCCCGGGACTAGCGGGGGAGGGGGATACGCAGTATTTT.

The rearrangement uses TRBV27 and TRBJ2-1; the match to TRBD1 covers 7 bases. Per the germline V gene, CDR1 is MNHEY and CDR2 is SMNVEV (reference sequence). V dropped 8 bases and J dropped 4; count of bases not matched to a gene: 2. This CDR3 contains 12 residues. The DNA for the CDR3 is TGTGCCAGCGGACAGGTTTACAATGAGCAGTTCTTC. Amino acids: CASGQVYNEQFF.

This chain joins TRBV19 and TRBJ1-4; D is ambiguous. V lost 8 bases and J lost 5, with 15 bases in between. The germline CDR1 and CDR2 sequences are LNHDA and SQIVND (reference sequence). This CDR3 region has 14 residues. The CDR3 nucleotides are TGTGCCAGTCGGCACGGCGGCGGGAATGAAAAACTGTTTTTT. The encoded protein is CASRHGGGNEKLFF.

The V and J genes are TRBV4-1 and TRBJ2-2, with 8 bases matching TRBD1. The CDR3 is 18 residues long. CDR1 and CDR2 (germline): MGHRA, YSYEKL. J lost 6 bases, V lost 0 bases, and 12 bases had no gene match. DNA of the CDR3: TGCGCCAGCAGCCAAGAGAGGGGCAGGGGGCGCAGATCCGGGGAGCTGTTTTTT. Translation gives CASSQERGRGRRSGELFF.

This chain links TRBV10-1 with TRBJ2-3; 7 positions match TRBD1. The V and J ends lost 0 bases and 4 bases, in that order; junction bases with no gene match: 4. The germline V gene encodes CDR1 WNHNN and CDR2 SYGVQD (reference sequence). The CDR3 is made up of 15 amino acids. As DNA, the CDR3 is TGCGCCAGCAGTGAGTCACAGGGGAAGTCAGATACGCAGTATTTT. Residues: CASSESQGKSDTQYF.

The CDR3 sequence is CASSGTGLGNTIYF. DNA of the CDR3: TGTGCCAGCAGTGGGACAGGGCTTGGAAACACCATATATTTT. The gene calls are TRBV3-1 (or the pseudogene TRBV3-2) and TRBJ1-3; TRBD1 matches at 9 bases. CDR1 is LGHDT, CDR2 YNNKEL, per germline (reference sequence). This CDR3 is built from 14 residues. Trimming took 6 bases from V and 3 from J; bases not matched to a gene: 3.